This TCR beta chain came from a study of blood T cells in healthy people across ages. It was with a sample-barcoded 5' primer and a J-beta primer mix that a second PCR of roughly 6 to 12 cycles was run. MiXCR, applied by TCRdb to the 5' RACE reads, yields one record per CDR3 protein. There are more than 700,000 distinct CDR3 sequences in the sample; less than 60% occur only once, and about a sixth lies in the top ten. The CDR3 contains 14 residues. Trimming cost V 4 bases and J 10 bases; bases outside gene matches: 5. Germline V gene data show CDR1 as LGHDT and CDR2 as YNNKEL (reference sequence). The V gene is TRBV3-1, the J gene TRBJ2-1; TRBD2 matches at 12 bases. Sample: blood. This clonotype was sampled from an elderly man in good health. The CDR3 nucleotides are TGTGCCAGCAGCCCGATGGGGACTAGCGGGGAGCAGTTCTTC. This encodes CASSPMGTSGEQFF.